Below, 20 T cell receptor beta chains from the same sample are listed, as sequenced in a study of OX40 agonist ivuxolimab in advanced cancers. Using immunoSEQ multiplex PCR, the repertoire was profiled, and TCRdb retains in-frame clones only, with some absent. The profile shows under 25,000 clones, around two thirds of them singletons. Source: CD4+ or CD8+ T cells sorted from blood, taken in a trial of the OX40 agonist ivuxolimab. These receptors came from an adult with an advanced solid tumor such as melanoma, head and neck, liver or kidney cancer.

V usage is TRBV4-1 and J usage is TRBJ2-2; 8 positions agree with TRBD2. Trimming removed 4 bases from V and 1 base from J; junction bases left unmatched: 11. The V gene's germline CDR1 is MGHRA and CDR2 YSYEKL. CDR3 length: 18 amino acids. DNA of the CDR3: TGCGCCAGCAGCCCTGCCGAGGGAACTAGCGGGAACACCGGGGAGCTGTTTTTT. This translates into CASSPAEGTSGNTGELFF.

This clone was recorded only once. This chain uses TRBV6-1 with TRBJ1-1, with D possibly TRBD1 on 6 matching bases. The CDR3 has 15 amino acids. From germline, CDR1 is MNHNS and CDR2 SASEGT. V was pared by 3 bases and J by 7 bases, with 18 bases between. The CDR3 nucleotides are TGTGCCAGCAGTGACCGAGGGGGACCGAGCCTTGAAGCTTTCTTT. The encoded protein is CASSDRGGPSLEAFF.

This clone was seen many times. The V and J genes are TRBV6-1 and TRBJ1-5; D is uncertain. The CDR3 sequence is 15 residues long. The V gene's germline CDR1 is MNHNS and CDR2 SASEGT. V dropped 1 base and J dropped 2 bases, with 9 bases sitting between them. CDR3 nucleotide sequence: TGTGCCAGCAGTGAAGGGGTAGAGGGCAATCAGCCCCAGCATTTT. Translated, it gives CASSEGVEGNQPQHF.

This clone appeared a few times. This sequence joins TRBV7-9 and TRBJ2-1; D gene uncertain. V lost 4 bases and J 8 bases, leaving 12 bases between the germline ends. CDR1 SEHNR and CDR2 FQNEAQ come from the germline V gene (reference sequence). CDR3 size: 13 residues. Here the CDR3 DNA reads TGTGCCAGCAGCTCAGACCCTTTGGATGAGCAGTTCTTC. It yields the protein CASSSDPLDEQFF.

The chain has TRBV6-1 and TRBJ2-7, with 7 positions matching TRBD1. J lost 2 bases, V lost 2 bases, and 6 bases had no gene match. The CDR3 is 15 amino acids. Germline V lookup: CDR1 MNHNS, CDR2 SASEGT. CDR3 coding DNA: TGTGCCAGCAGTGAAACCGGGACAGCCCCCTACGAGCAGTACTTC. Translation: CASSETGTAPYEQYF.

V and J are TRBV11-3 and TRBJ2-2, with TRBD2 identical over 8 bases. Germline CDR1 and CDR2: SGHNT and YENEEA. J lost 4 bases, V lost 2 bases, and 9 bases had no gene match. There are 17 residues in the CDR3. CDR3 residues: CASSLISREGGTGELFF. The CDR3 DNA reads as TGTGCCAGCAGCTTAATTTCCCGGGAGGGAGGCACCGGGGAGCTGTTTTTT.

The rearrangement links TRBV4-2 to TRBJ1-5, with no clear D. With 4 bases removed from V and 5 bases from J, the gap between germline ends came to 15 bases. This CDR3 has 15 residues. CDR1 is LGHNA, CDR2 YNFKEQ, per germline. This CDR3 reads CASSLVASADQPQHF. In DNA form, the CDR3 reads TGTGCCAGCAGCCTGGTGGCGTCAGCTGATCAGCCCCAGCATTTT.

The chain couples TRBV4-1 to TRBJ2-7; D gene uncertain. Germline CDR1 MGHRA, CDR2 YSYEKL. The CDR3 consists of 14 residues. Trimming took 0 bases from V and 2 from J, leaving 8 bases between them. The CDR3, as DNA: TGCGCCAGCAGCCAAGAAAGGGTAACCTACGAGCAGTACTTC. Translation gives CASSQERVTYEQYF.

The V call is TRBV7-9, the J call TRBJ2-7; D might be TRBD2 (5 bases). The germline V and J ends were trimmed by 7 bases and 2 bases, with 24 bases remaining between them. This CDR3 spans 17 amino acids. Germline V gene sequence: CDR1 SEHNR, CDR2 FQNEAQ (reference sequence). The CDR3 DNA is TGTGCCAGCACCTCCAGCGGTGGCAGGCTAGGACCCTACGAGCAGTACTTC. The encoded protein is CASTSSGGRLGPYEQYF.

The chain combines TRBV4-3 with TRBJ1-2; D gene ambiguous. Looked up from germline, CDR1 is LGHNA and CDR2 is YSLEER. V was shortened by 0 bases and J by 2 bases, with 13 bases between the two germline ends. This CDR3 comprises 16 residues. This chain's CDR3 is CASSQDPAGWNYGYTF. DNA of the CDR3: TGCGCCAGCAGCCAAGATCCAGCCGGGTGGAACTATGGCTACACCTTC.

The chain joins TRBV2 to TRBJ2-3; the match to TRBD1 covers 9 bases. CDR3 size: 15 residues. The germline V gene has CDR1 SNHLY and CDR2 FYNNEI. The J segment lost 6 bases and the V segment lost 5 bases, leaving 9 bases of the junction unmatched. CDR3 in DNA: TGTGCCAGCAGTAGAACAGGGGGCGGGTCTGATACGCAGTATTTT. Its translation: CASSRTGGGSDTQYF.

The chain combines TRBV4-2 with TRBJ1-5; 11 nucleotides line up with TRBD1. The CDR3 is 18 residues long. Germline V gives CDR1 LGHNA, CDR2 YNFKEQ. Losses at the gene ends were 0 bases for V and 2 bases for J; bases not matched to a gene: 6. This CDR3 is CASSQEGTGGGRNQPQHF. For the CDR3, the DNA is TGTGCCAGCAGCCAAGAGGGGACAGGGGGTGGGCGCAATCAGCCCCAGCATTTT.

This sequence joins TRBV5-1 and TRBJ2-3; 15 nucleotides align to TRBD2. J was trimmed by 5 bases and V by 4 bases; bases with no gene match: 8. Germline lookup yields CDR1 SGHRS and CDR2 YFSETQ. The CDR3 is 17 amino acids. CDR3 protein: CASSVWGLAGGGDTQYF. CDR3 nucleotide sequence: TGCGCCAGCAGCGTCTGGGGACTAGCGGGGGGAGGAGATACGCAGTATTTT.

The chain combines TRBV6-6 with TRBJ1-6; D is ambiguous. The CDR3 runs to 13 residues. In germline, CDR1 is MNHNY, CDR2 SVGAGI (reference sequence). V gave up 5 bases and J gave up 9 bases, with 11 bases separating them. CDR3 in amino acids: CASSKLQPSPLHF. In DNA, the CDR3 is TGTGCCAGCAGTAAGCTCCAGCCTTCACCCCTCCACTTT.

DNA for the CDR3: TGTGCCAGCAGTGGTGAAGGGTCCGGCTATGAGCAGTTCTTC. Protein: CASSGEGSGYEQFF. V and J are TRBV27 and TRBJ2-1; D uncertain. The CDR3 extends over 14 amino acids. The V and J ends lost 5 bases and 8 bases respectively, with 16 bases between them. From germline, CDR1 is MNHEY and CDR2 SMNVEV (reference sequence).

This chain connects TRBV5-1 to TRBJ2-6; D might be TRBD1 (5 bases). The V end lost 3 bases, the J end lost 2 bases, and 9 bases lay between the germline ends. The CDR3 has 15 amino acids. Germline values: CDR1 SGHRS, CDR2 YFSETQ. CDR3 protein: CASSWKTAGANVLTF. The DNA of the CDR3 is TGCGCCAGCAGCTGGAAGACAGCTGGGGCCAACGTCCTGACTTTC.

This chain connects TRBV9 to TRBJ2-1; a possible D gene is TRBD1 (6 bases). Trimming removed 3 bases at V and 0 bases at J, with 16 bases between. The V gene's germline CDR1 is SGDLS and CDR2 YYNGEE. The CDR3 is made up of 17 amino acids. This CDR3 reads CASSAKDSRYSYNEQFF. CDR3 DNA sequence: TGTGCCAGCAGCGCTAAGGACAGCCGATACTCCTACAATGAGCAGTTCTTC.

This clone was picked up a small number of times. The chain carries TRBV10-3 and TRBJ2-7; 9 bases map to TRBD2. The CDR3 is 14 residues long. CDR1 and CDR2 from the germline V gene are ENHRY and SYGVKD. V dropped 5 bases and J dropped 5; count of bases not matched to a gene: 7. CDR3 DNA sequence: TGTGCCATCAGTCCCGGGACTAGCCTTAACGAGCAGTACTTC. Amino acids: CAISPGTSLNEQYF.

This chain connects TRBV25-1 to TRBJ2-1; the D gene could be TRBD1 or TRBD2 (6 bases each). The length of the CDR3 is 15 residues. The germline V gene encodes CDR1 MGHDK and CDR2 SYGVNS. V was clipped by 1 base and J by 6 bases, with 13 bases between them. CDR3 loop: CASSEWGATTNEQFF. CDR3 nucleotides: TGTGCCAGCAGTGAATGGGGGGCAACCACCAATGAGCAGTTCTTC.

The chain uses TRBV7-6 and TRBJ2-3; the D gene could be TRBD1 or TRBD2 (5 bases each). Germline V lookup: CDR1 SGHVS, CDR2 FNYEAQ. The ends were cut back, 2 bases at V and 6 bases at J, with 12 bases in the middle. This CDR3 has 14 residues. This CDR3 reads CASSLSGPGDTQYF. The DNA of the CDR3 is TGTGCCAGCAGCTTATCGGGGCCCGGGGATACGCAGTATTTT.